A selection of T cell receptor beta chains follows, all from one sample in a study. TCRdb analysed the 5' RACE reads with MiXCR anew, one entry per CDR3 protein. Found here are 50,000 to 75,000 distinct CDR3 sequences, roughly 23% of them singletons; the top ten hold just under 3%. Sequencing was carried out using memory CD4+ T cells sorted from a lymph node. These receptors were taken from a female donor with breast cancer. The conserved cysteine and the conserved F or W are not part of the CDR3 here.

j_call	v_call	cdr3_aa
TRBJ2-1	TRBV5-1	ASSLGFYNEQF
TRBJ1-3	TRBV4-2	ASSQEYRGGNTIY
TRBJ1-5	TRBV7-2	ASSHRGDQPQH
TRBJ1-1	TRBV7-3	ASSLSVGPTEAF
TRBJ1-1	TRBV12-3/TRBV12-4	ASRPDRGRVDTEAF
TRBJ2-7	TRBV24-1	ATSAGWPDPYEQY
TRBJ1-4	TRBV20-1	SAFPGTLGGYEKLF
TRBJ2-6	TRBV5-1	ASSLRGSGANVLT
TRBJ1-3	TRBV7-9	ASSPKGTDLNTIY
TRBJ2-5	TRBV6-2/TRBV6-3	ASSYSGSSETQY
TRBJ1-2	TRBV10-2	ASRAHTGFSGYT
TRBJ2-5	TRBV5-1	ASHTRGGRPPETQY
TRBJ1-2	TRBV28	ASRNGDRDHYGYT
TRBJ2-5	TRBV24-1	ATSSPGTGTETQY
TRBJ2-1	TRBV20-1	SARDRAGGPHEQF
TRBJ2-1	TRBV3-1	ASSLFGTASSSYNEQF
TRBJ2-7	TRBV20-1	SAGGKDSYEQY
TRBJ1-1	TRBV18	ASSEDGGNTEAF
TRBJ2-3	TRBV29-1	SASSGDTDTQY
TRBJ2-1	TRBV5-1	ASSLPTRGGEF
TRBJ1-2	TRBV20-1	SARVGQNYGYT
TRBJ2-3	TRBV20-1	SARPITRTDTQY
TRBJ2-3	TRBV6-1	ASTFRTSGTDTQY
TRBJ1-1	TRBV29-1	SVEARSNTEAF
TRBJ2-7	TRBV20-1	SARDPSILGKQY
TRBJ2-3	TRBV2	ASGQGSSTDTQY
TRBJ1-5	TRBV7-2	ASSSSRQGNQPQH